Shown below are 25 T cell receptor beta chains from a single sample sequenced in a study of blood T cells in healthy people across ages. Through a sample-barcoded 5' primer and a J-beta primer mix, a second PCR was run for about 6 to 11 cycles. A single record per CDR3 protein comes from TCRdb applying MiXCR to the 5' RACE reads. The profile covers roughly 1.7 million distinct CDR3 sequences, with roughly 32% appearing a single time and approximately 10% taken by the ten largest. Material: blood. The source of these receptors is a woman in her twenties or thirties in good health.

This clonotype was counted only a few times. The CDR3 is CASSSTSGVHYEQYF. The CDR3 nucleotides read TGTGCCAGCAGCTCGACTAGCGGGGTCCATTACGAGCAGTACTTC. The chain employs TRBV7-9 and TRBJ2-7, with 11 bases lining up with TRBD2. V was pared by 4 bases and J by 4 bases, with 6 bases of the junction left unmatched. Looked up from germline, CDR1 is SEHNR and CDR2 is FQNEAQ (reference sequence). The length of the CDR3 is 15 residues.

This clonotype was seen more than once but under ten times. The V call is TRBV20-1, the J call TRBJ2-5; possibly TRBD2 for D (7 bases). Gene TRBJ2-7 matches the end of the DNA better, so the J call may be wrong. Per the germline V gene, CDR1 is DFQATT and CDR2 is SNEGSKA (reference sequence). This CDR3 contains 15 residues. CDR3 sequence: CSAHGGAGALNEQYF. CDR3 DNA: TGCAGTGCTCATGGGGGGGCGGGGGCCCTCAACGAGCAGTACTTC.

This clonotype was recorded once. The V gene is TRBV24-1, the J gene TRBJ2-4; possibly TRBD1 for D (5 bases). The J call may be wrong; the DNA end is better matched by TRBJ2-5. This CDR3 is 15 amino acids long. Germline V CDR1 and CDR2: KGHDR, SFDVKD. In DNA, the CDR3 is TGTGCCACCAGTGACCCGGACAAAATTGGAGAGACCCAGTACTTC. Amino acids: CATSDPDKIGETQYF.

Comments on this clonotype: At one end, the junction sequence differs from germline, possibly due to a read error. V and J are TRBV15 and TRBJ2-2; 7 bases are a match to TRBD2. The CDR3 has 16 residues. Germline CDR1 reads LNHNV; CDR2 reads YYDKDF (reference sequence). The CDR3 reads CATSGAGTMNTGALFF. In DNA form, the CDR3 reads TGTGCCACCAGCGGGGCCGGGACTATGAACACCGGGGCGCTGTTTTTT.

This clonotype was counted ten times or more. The rearrangement uses TRBV4-2 and TRBJ2-7; TRBD2 agrees at 8 bases. Trimming removed 1 base from V and 2 bases from J; junction bases left unmatched: 4. This CDR3 is built from 15 residues. Germline-derived CDR1 and CDR2 are LGHNA and YNFKEQ. This CDR3 reads CASSQGASGPYEQYF. The DNA of the CDR3 is TGTGCCAGCAGCCAAGGGGCTAGCGGGCCCTACGAGCAGTACTTC.

This chain connects TRBV29-1 to TRBJ2-3, with D perhaps TRBD1 or TRBD2 (7 bases each). Trimming cost V 7 bases and J 3 bases, with 17 bases left between them. This CDR3 spans 14 amino acids. Germline assignment: CDR1 SQVTM and CDR2 ANQGSEA. The chain's CDR3 is CSGEGYRGTDTQYF. The CDR3 coding sequence is TGCAGCGGGGAGGGTTACAGGGGTACAGATACGCAGTATTTT.

This clonotype was counted a few times. The genes are TRBV5-1 and TRBJ1-1; D remains unclear. In germline, CDR1 is SGHRS, CDR2 YFSETQ. The CDR3 sequence is 14 residues long. V lost 4 bases to trimming and J lost 5 bases, with 15 bases between them. The CDR3 protein is CASSHNTAGTEAFF. The CDR3 DNA follows: TGCGCCAGCAGCCATAACACTGCTGGGACTGAAGCTTTCTTT.

This clonotype turned up a few times. The gene calls are TRBV4-1 and TRBJ2-5; 12 bases agree with TRBD2. Per germline, CDR1 MGHRA and CDR2 YSYEKL. With 1 base clipped from V and 8 bases from J, the junction kept 5 bases outside the gene matches. There are 15 residues in the CDR3. CDR3 nucleotide sequence: TGCGCCAGCAGCCAAGGAGCTAGCGGGAGGGCCACCCAGTACTTC. This encodes CASSQGASGRATQYF.

V gene TRBV29-1 combines with J gene TRBJ1-1; no definite D call. CDR3 length: 12 residues. Trimming took off 3 bases at V and 7 bases at J, with 12 bases between the two ends. Per germline, CDR1 SQVTM and CDR2 ANQGSEA. CDR3 nucleotides: TGCAGCGTTGATACCCAGGCGGTTGAAGCTTTCTTT. Its protein is CSVDTQAVEAFF.

Ten or more counts support this clonotype. The chain carries TRBV10-3 and TRBJ1-1, with TRBD1 matching over 8 bases. V shed 6 bases and J 11 bases; nucleotides not matched to a gene: 8. Germline V CDR1 and CDR2: ENHRY, SYGVKD. This CDR3 has 12 amino acids. CDR3 bases: TGTGCCATCAGGGAGACAGGGGTAGGCGCTTTCTTT. As protein: CAIRETGVGAFF.

The V and J genes are TRBV12-3 or TRBV12-4 and TRBJ1-3; unclear D gene. The germline V and J ends were trimmed by 4 bases and 1 base, with 8 bases remaining between them. This CDR3 has 14 amino acids. The CDR3 bases are TGTGCCAGCAGTTCTTGGGGTTCTGGAAACACCATATATTTT. Translating it yields CASSSWGSGNTIYF.

This clonotype came up a few times. The chain recombines TRBV20-1 with TRBJ2-1; D remains unclear. The ends were cut back, 6 bases at V and 0 bases at J, with 9 bases in the middle. The CDR3 extends over 13 amino acids. The V gene's germline CDR1 is DFQATT and CDR2 SNEGSKA (reference sequence). The CDR3 region is CSAARTSYNEQFF. CDR3 coding DNA: TGCAGTGCGGCGCGGACCTCCTACAATGAGCAGTTCTTC.

The V and J genes are TRBV6-5 and TRBJ1-3; D call uncertain. V lost 2 bases and J 4 bases, leaving 6 bases between the germline ends. The V gene's germline CDR1 is MNHEY and CDR2 SVGAGI. This CDR3 region has 13 residues. CDR3 residues: CASSYGLGNTIYF. CDR3 sequence (DNA): TGTGCCAGCAGTTACGGGTTGGGAAACACCATATATTTT.

The chain has TRBV4-1 and TRBJ2-7; 12 bases are shared with TRBD2. Unmatched junction bases numbered 13, after V lost 2 bases and J lost 5 bases. The CDR3 extends over 18 amino acids. Germline values: CDR1 MGHRA, CDR2 YSYEKL. The CDR3, as DNA: TGCGCCAGCAGCCAAATGACTAGCGGGAGCCTCCCAGGGGACGAGCAGTACTTC. Protein product: CASSQMTSGSLPGDEQYF.

The chain combines TRBV5-1 with TRBJ2-3; 9 bases fit TRBD2. CDR1 is SGHRS, CDR2 YFSETQ, per germline. There are 16 residues in the CDR3. Unmatched junction bases numbered 4, after V lost 0 bases and J lost 2 bases. The CDR3 bases are TGCGCCAGCAGCTTGGAAGGACTAGCGACCACAGATACGCAGTATTTT. Translated, it gives CASSLEGLATTDTQYF.

There are many counts of this clonotype. This rearrangement joins TRBV7-2 to TRBJ2-7; D not resolved. The CDR3 covers 16 residues. The germline V and J ends were trimmed by 1 base and 2 bases, with 15 bases remaining between them. The germline gives CDR1 SGHTA, CDR2 FQGNSA. The CDR3 nucleotides read TGTGCCAGCAGCTTAGGAGCAGGTGGGGTTCCCTACGAGCAGTACTTC. Its translation: CASSLGAGGVPYEQYF.

The sample holds a few counts of this clonotype. The chain links TRBV20-1 to TRBJ2-3, with 7 positions matching TRBD2. Unmatched junction bases numbered 9, after V lost 1 base and J lost 14 bases. In germline, CDR1 is DFQATT, CDR2 SNEGSKA (reference sequence). There are 12 residues in the CDR3. The CDR3 DNA reads TGCAGTGCTAGAGCTAACGGGGGGTCCCGGTATTTT. Amino acids: CSARANGGSRYF.

The chain has TRBV20-1 and TRBJ1-2; D unclear. CDR3 size: 12 residues. The ends were cut back, 3 bases at V and 6 bases at J, with 11 bases in the middle. CDR1 and CDR2 (germline): DFQATT, SNEGSKA (reference sequence). The CDR3 here is CSARLTLNGYTF. CDR3 sequence (DNA): TGCAGTGCTAGGCTGACTCTAAATGGCTACACCTTC.

V usage is TRBV4-1 and J usage is TRBJ1-1, with D uncertain. The CDR3 extends over 15 amino acids. V was trimmed by 0 bases and J by 6 bases, leaving 14 bases between them. The germline gives CDR1 MGHRA, CDR2 YSYEKL. This chain's CDR3 is CASSQEEGGSAEAFF. CDR3 bases: TGCGCCAGCAGCCAAGAAGAAGGAGGGAGTGCTGAAGCTTTCTTT.

This clonotype was detected only a few times. The chain is built from TRBV24-1 and TRBJ2-2; 9 bases map to TRBD1. The CDR3 is made up of 16 amino acids. V lost 3 bases and J lost 4; bases outside the gene matches: 5. Germline values: CDR1 KGHDR, CDR2 SFDVKD. The CDR3 region has the DNA TGTGCCACCAGTGATCGGGGACAGGGTAGCACCGGGGAGCTGTTTTTT. Its translation is CATSDRGQGSTGELFF.

The chain has TRBV20-1 and TRBJ2-2, with TRBD2 identical over 12 bases. J was trimmed by 7 bases and V by 4 bases; bases with no gene match: 4. CDR1 is DFQATT, CDR2 SNEGSKA, per germline (reference sequence). CDR3 length: 14 residues. The CDR3 DNA reads as TGCAGTGCTACTAGCGGGGGGGCCATCGGGGAGCTGTTTTTT. Protein: CSATSGGAIGELFF.

The chain has TRBV21-1 and TRBJ2-1; the table's D call TRBD1 went unverified against the DNA. TRBV21-1 constitutes a pseudogene. This CDR3 spans 11 amino acids. CDR3 loop: CAIPGGGEQFF. The CDR3 DNA is TGTGCCATCCCGGGTGGAGGTGAGCAGTTCTTC.

This clonotype was counted only a few times. The CDR3 DNA follows: TGTGCCATCAGTGAGTCAGGCGGGAGGAAGCAGTTCTTC. As protein: CAISESGGRKQFF. The chain uses TRBV10-3 and TRBJ2-1; the match to TRBD2 covers 8 bases. CDR3 length: 13 amino acids. Trimming cost V 0 bases and J 11 bases; bases outside gene matches: 3. Germline CDR1 reads ENHRY; CDR2 reads SYGVKD.

The chain has TRBV6-2 or TRBV6-3 and TRBJ1-5, with a weak D call TRBD1 (5 bases). CDR3 length equals 14 residues. Trimming cost V 7 bases and J 7 bases, with 17 bases left between them. The V gene's germline CDR1 is MNHEY and CDR2 SVGEGT. In DNA form, the CDR3 reads TGTGCCAGCACCCCGGGGGAGGGCGGACAGCCCCAGCATTTT. It yields the protein CASTPGEGGQPQHF.

The chain has TRBV5-6 and TRBJ2-5; 7 bases agree with TRBD2. V dropped 2 bases and J dropped 7; count of bases not matched to a gene: 2. The CDR3 length is 12 residues. CDR1 SGHDT and CDR2 YYEEEE come from the germline V gene. The CDR3: CASSFWGGTQYF. The CDR3 region has the DNA TGTGCCAGCAGCTTCTGGGGGGGGACCCAGTACTTC.